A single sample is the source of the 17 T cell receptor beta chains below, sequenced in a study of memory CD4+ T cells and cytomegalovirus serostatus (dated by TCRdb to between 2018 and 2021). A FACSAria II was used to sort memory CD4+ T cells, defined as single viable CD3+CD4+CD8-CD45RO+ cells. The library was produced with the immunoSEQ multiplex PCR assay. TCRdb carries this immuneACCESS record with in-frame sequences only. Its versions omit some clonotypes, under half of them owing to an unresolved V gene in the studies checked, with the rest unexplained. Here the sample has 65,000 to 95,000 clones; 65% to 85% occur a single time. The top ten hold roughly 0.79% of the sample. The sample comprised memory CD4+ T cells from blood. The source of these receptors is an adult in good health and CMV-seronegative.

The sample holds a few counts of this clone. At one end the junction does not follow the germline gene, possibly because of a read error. CDR3: CAAGGPVGRNNF. CDR3 coding DNA: TGTGCCGCAGGGGGCCCGGTGGGACGGAACAACTTC. The V call is TRBV28, the J call TRBJ1-2; 8 bases align to TRBD1. The CDR3 contains 12 residues. Germline loops: CDR1 MDHEN, CDR2 SYDVKM.

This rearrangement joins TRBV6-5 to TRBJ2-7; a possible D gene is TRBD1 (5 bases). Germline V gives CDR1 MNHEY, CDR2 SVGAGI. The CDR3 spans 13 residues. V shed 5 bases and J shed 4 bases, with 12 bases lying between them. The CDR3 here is CASSPTGMYEQYF. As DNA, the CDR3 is TGTGCCAGCAGTCCTACAGGAATGTACGAGCAGTACTTC.

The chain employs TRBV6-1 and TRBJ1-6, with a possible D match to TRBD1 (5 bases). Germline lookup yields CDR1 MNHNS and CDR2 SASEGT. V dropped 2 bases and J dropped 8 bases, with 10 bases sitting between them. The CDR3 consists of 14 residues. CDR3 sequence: CASSEFRDDSPLHF. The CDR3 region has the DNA TGTGCCAGCAGTGAATTCAGGGATGATTCACCCCTCCACTTT.

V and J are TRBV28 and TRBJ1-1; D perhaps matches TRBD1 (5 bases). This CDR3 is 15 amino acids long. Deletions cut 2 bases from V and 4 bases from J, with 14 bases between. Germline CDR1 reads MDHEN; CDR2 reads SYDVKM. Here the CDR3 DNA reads TGTGCCAGCAGTTTAGCAGGGAGGGAGCGCACTGAAGCTTTCTTT. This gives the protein CASSLAGRERTEAFF.

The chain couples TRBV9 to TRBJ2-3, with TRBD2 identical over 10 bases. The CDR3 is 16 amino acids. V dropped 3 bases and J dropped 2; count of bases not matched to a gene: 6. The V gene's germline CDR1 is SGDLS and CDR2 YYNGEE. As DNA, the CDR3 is TGTGCCAGCAGCGCAAGCGGGGGGGCTCACACAGATACGCAGTATTTT. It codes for CASSASGGAHTDTQYF. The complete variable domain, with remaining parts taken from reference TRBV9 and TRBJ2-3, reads DSGVTQTPKHLITATGQRVTLRCSPRSGDLSVYWYQQSLDQGLQFLIQYYNGEERAKGNILERFSAQQFPDLHSELNLSSLELGDSALYFCASSASGGAHTDTQYFGPGTRLTVL.

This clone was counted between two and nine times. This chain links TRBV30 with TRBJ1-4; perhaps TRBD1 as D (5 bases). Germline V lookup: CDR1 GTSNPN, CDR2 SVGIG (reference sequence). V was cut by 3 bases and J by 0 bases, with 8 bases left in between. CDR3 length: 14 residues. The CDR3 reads CAWRTVATNEKLFF. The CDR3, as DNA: TGTGCCTGGAGGACAGTTGCAACTAATGAAAAACTGTTTTTT. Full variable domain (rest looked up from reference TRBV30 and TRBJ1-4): SQTIHQWPATLVQPVGSPLSLECTVEGTSNPNLYWYRQAAGRGLQLLFYSVGIGQISSEVPQNLSASRPQDRQFILSSKKLLLSDSGFYLCAWRTVATNEKLFFGSGTQLSVL.

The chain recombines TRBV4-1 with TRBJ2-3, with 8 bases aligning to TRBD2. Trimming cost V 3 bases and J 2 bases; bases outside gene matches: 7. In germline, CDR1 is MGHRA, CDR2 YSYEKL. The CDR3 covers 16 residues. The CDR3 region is CASSHITTSDTDTQYF. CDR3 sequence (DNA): TGCGCCAGCAGCCACATAACGACTAGCGACACAGATACGCAGTATTTT.

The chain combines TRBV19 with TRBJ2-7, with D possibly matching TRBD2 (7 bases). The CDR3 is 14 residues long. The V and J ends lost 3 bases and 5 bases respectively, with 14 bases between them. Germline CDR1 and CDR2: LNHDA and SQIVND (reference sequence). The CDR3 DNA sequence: TGTGCCAGTAGTATGAGGGGGGGGCCCCACGAGCAGTACTTC. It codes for CASSMRGGPHEQYF.

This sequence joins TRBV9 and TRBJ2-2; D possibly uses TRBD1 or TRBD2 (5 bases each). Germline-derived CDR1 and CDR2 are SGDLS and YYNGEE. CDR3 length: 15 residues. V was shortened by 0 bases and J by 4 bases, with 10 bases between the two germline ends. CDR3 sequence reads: CASSVAGGPTGELFF. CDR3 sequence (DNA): TGTGCCAGCAGCGTAGCTGGGGGACCCACCGGGGAGCTGTTTTTT. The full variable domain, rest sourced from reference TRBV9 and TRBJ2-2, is DSGVTQTPKHLITATGQRVTLRCSPRSGDLSVYWYQQSLDQGLQFLIQYYNGEERAKGNILERFSAQQFPDLHSELNLSSLELGDSALYFCASSVAGGPTGELFFGEGSRLTVL.

The CDR3 DNA sequence: TGCGCCAGCAGCACCCGAGCGGGGGGGCCAGAGACCCAGTACTTC. As protein: CASSTRAGGPETQYF. This chain joins TRBV4-1 and TRBJ2-5; 10 nucleotides match TRBD2. CDR1 and CDR2 from the germline V gene are MGHRA and YSYEKL. CDR3 length: 15 residues. The trim removed 5 bases at V and 4 bases at J, leaving 7 bases unmatched.

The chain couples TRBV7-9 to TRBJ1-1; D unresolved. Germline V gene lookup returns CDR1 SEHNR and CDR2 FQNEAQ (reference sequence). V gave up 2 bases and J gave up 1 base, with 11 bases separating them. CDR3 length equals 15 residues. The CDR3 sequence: CASSLSQHWNTEAFF. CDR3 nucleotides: TGTGCCAGCAGCTTATCACAACATTGGAACACTGAAGCTTTCTTT.

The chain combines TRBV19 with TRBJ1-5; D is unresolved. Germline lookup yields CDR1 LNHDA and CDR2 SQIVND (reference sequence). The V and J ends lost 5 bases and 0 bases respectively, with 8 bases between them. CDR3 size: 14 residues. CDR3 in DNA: TGTGCCAGTAGTTCCCCGGGTAGCAATCAGCCCCAGCATTTT. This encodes CASSSPGSNQPQHF. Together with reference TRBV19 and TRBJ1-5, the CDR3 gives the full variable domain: DGGITQSPKYLFRKEGQNVTLSCEQNLNHDAMYWYRQDPGQGLRLIYYSQIVNDFQKGDIAEGYSVSREKKESFPLTVTSAQKNPTAFYLCASSSPGSNQPQHFGDGTRLSIL.

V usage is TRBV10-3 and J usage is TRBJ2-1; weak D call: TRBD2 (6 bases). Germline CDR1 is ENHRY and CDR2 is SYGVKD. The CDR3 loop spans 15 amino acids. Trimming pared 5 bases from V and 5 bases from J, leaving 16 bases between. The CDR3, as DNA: TGTGCCATCAGTCCCGCCGGGGGTGGGGACAATGAGCAGTTCTTC. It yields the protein CAISPAGGGDNEQFF.

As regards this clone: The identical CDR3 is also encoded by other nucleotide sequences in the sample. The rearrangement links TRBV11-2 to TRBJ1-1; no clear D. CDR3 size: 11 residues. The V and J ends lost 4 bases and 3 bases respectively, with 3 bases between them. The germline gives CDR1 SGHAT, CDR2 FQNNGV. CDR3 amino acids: CASSSYTEAFF. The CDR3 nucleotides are TGTGCCAGCAGCTCCTACACTGAAGCTTTCTTT.

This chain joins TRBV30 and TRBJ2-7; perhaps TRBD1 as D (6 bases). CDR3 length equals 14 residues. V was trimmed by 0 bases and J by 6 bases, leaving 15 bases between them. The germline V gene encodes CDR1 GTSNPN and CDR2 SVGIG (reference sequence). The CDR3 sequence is CAWSVRGLPSEQYF. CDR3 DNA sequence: TGTGCCTGGAGTGTCAGGGGTCTCCCATCCGAGCAGTACTTC.

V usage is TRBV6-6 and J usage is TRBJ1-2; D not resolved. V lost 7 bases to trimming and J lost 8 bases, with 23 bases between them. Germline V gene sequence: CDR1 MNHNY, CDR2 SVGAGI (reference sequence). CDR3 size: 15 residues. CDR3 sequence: CASNRPPPTLRGYTF. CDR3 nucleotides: TGTGCCAGCAATCGCCCGCCCCCGACCCTGAGGGGCTACACCTTC.

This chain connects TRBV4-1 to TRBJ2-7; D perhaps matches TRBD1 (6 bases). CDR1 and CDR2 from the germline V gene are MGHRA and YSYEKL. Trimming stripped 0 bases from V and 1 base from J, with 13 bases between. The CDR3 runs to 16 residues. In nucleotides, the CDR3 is TGCGCCAGCAGCCAAGATGATGGGCAGGGGTCCTACGAGCAGTACTTC. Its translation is CASSQDDGQGSYEQYF.